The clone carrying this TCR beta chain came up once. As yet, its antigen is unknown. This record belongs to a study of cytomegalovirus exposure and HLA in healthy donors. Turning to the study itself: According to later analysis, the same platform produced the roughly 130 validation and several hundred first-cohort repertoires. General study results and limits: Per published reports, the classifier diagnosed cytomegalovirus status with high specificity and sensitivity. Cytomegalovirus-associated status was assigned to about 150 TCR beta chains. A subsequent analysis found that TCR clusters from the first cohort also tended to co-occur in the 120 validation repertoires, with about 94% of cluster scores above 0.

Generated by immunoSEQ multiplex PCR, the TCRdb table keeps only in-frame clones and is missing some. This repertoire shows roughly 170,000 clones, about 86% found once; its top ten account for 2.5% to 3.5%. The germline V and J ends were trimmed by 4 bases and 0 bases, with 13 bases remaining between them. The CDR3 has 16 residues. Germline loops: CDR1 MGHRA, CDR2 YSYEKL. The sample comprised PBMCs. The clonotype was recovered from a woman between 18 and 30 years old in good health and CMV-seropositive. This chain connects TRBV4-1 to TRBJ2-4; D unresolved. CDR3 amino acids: CASSPIFQLAKNIQYF. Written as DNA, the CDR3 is TGCGCCAGCAGCCCCATATTTCAGTTAGCCAAAAACATTCAGTACTTC.